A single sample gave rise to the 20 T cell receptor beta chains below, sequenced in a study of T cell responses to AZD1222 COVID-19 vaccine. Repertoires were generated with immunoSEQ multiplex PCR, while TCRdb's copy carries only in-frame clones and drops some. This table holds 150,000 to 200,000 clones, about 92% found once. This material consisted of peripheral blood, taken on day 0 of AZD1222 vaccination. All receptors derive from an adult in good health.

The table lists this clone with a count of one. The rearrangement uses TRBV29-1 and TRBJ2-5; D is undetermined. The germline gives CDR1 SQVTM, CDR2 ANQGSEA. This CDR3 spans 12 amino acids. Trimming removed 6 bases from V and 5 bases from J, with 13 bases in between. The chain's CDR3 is CSVRSGAETQYF. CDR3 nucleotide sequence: TGCAGCGTACGATCGGGTGCGGAGACCCAGTACTTC.

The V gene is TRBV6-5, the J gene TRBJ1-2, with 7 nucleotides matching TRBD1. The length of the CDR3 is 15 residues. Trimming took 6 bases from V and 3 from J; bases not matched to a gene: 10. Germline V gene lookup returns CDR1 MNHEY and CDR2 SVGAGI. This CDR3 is CASRRDRLNDYGYTF. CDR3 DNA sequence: TGTGCCAGCAGAAGGGACAGACTAAATGACTATGGCTACACCTTC.

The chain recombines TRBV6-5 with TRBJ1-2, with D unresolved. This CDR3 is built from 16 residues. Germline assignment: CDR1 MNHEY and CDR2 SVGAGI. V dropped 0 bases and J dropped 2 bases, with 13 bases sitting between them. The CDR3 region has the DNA TGTGCCAGCAGTTACTCCCCTACGGGTTTCAACTATGGCTACACCTTC. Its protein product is CASSYSPTGFNYGYTF.

CDR3 loop: CSARDQTYEQYF. The CDR3 DNA is TGCAGCGCTCGGGACCAAACCTACGAGCAGTACTTC. The chain is built from TRBV29-1 and TRBJ2-7; D might be TRBD1 or TRBD2, each matching 5 bases. Germline values: CDR1 SQVTM, CDR2 ANQGSEA. The CDR3 has 12 residues. The V and J ends lost 7 bases and 2 bases respectively, with 12 bases between them.

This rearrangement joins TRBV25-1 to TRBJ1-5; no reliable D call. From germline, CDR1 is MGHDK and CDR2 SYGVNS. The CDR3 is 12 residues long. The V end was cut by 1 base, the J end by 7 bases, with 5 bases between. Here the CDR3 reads CASSESGQPQHF. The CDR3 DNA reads TGTGCCAGCAGTGAATCGGGACAGCCCCAGCATTTT.

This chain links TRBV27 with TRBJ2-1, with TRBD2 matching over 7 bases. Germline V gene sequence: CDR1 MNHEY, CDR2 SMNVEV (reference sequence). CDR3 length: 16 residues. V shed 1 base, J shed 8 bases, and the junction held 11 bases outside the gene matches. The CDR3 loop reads CASSLFKGGREDEQFF. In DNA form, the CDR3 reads TGTGCCAGCAGTTTATTTAAAGGCGGGAGAGAGGATGAGCAGTTCTTC.

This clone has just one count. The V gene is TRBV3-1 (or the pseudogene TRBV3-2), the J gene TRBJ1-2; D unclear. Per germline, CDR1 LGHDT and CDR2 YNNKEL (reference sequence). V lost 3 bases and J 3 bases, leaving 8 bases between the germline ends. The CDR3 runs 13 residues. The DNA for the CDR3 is TGTGCCAGCAGCCAGAACACCGACTATGGCTACACCTTC. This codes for CASSQNTDYGYTF.

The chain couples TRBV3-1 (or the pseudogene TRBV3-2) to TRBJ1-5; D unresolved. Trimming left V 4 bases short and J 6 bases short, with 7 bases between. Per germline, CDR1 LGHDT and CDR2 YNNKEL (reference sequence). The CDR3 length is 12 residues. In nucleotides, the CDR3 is TGTGCCAGCAGCCTGGGCTTTCAGCCCCAGCATTTT. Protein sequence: CASSLGFQPQHF.

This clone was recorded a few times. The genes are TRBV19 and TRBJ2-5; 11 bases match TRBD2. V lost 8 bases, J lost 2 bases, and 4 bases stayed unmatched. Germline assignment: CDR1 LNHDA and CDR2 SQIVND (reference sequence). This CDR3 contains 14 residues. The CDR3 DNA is TGTGCCAGTGGGGGACTAGCGGCACAAGAGACCCAGTACTTC. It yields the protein CASGGLAAQETQYF.

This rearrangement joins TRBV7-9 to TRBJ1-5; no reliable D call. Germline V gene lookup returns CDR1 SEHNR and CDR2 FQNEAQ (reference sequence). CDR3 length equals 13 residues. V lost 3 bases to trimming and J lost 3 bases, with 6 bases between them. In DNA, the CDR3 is TGTGCCAGCAGCTTTGGTCCCAATCAGCCCCAGCATTTT. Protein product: CASSFGPNQPQHF.

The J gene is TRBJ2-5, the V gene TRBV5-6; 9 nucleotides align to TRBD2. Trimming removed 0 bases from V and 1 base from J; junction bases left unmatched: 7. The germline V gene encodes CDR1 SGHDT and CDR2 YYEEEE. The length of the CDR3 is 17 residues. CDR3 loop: CASSLGISGGLQETQYF. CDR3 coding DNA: TGTGCCAGCAGCTTGGGTATTAGCGGGGGCCTCCAAGAGACCCAGTACTTC.

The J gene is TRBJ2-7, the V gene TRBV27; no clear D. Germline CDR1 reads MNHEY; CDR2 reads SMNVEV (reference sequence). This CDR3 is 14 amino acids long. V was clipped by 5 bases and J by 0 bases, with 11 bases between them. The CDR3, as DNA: TGTGCCAGCAGTCCCAGGTGGAGCTCCTACGAGCAGTACTTC. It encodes CASSPRWSSYEQYF.

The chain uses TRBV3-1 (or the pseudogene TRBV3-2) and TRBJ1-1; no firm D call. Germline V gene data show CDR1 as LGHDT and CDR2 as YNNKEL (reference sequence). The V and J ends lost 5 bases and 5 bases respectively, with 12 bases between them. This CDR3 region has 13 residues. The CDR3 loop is CASSIKRRTEAFF. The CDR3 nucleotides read TGTGCCAGCAGCATAAAGCGACGGACTGAAGCTTTCTTT.

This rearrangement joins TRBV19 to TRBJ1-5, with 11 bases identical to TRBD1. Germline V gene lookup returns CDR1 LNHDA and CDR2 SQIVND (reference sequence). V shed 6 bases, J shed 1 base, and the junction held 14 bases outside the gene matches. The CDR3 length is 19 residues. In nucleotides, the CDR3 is TGTGCCAGTAGCTCTCCGGGACAGGGGGTTTTTAGCAGCAATCAGCCCCAGCATTTT. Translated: CASSSPGQGVFSSNQPQHF.

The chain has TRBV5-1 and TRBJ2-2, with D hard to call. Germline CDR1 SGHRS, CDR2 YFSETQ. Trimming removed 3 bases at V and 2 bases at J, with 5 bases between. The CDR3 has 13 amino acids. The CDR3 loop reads CASSYDNTGELFF. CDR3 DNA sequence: TGCGCCAGCAGCTATGACAACACCGGGGAGCTGTTTTTT.

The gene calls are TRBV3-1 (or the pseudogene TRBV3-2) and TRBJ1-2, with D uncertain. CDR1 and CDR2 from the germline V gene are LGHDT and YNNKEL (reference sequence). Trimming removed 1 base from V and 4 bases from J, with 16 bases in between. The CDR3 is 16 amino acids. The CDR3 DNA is TGTGCCAGCAGCCAAGGGTTGTACAGCATAAGCTATGGCTACACCTTC. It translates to CASSQGLYSISYGYTF.

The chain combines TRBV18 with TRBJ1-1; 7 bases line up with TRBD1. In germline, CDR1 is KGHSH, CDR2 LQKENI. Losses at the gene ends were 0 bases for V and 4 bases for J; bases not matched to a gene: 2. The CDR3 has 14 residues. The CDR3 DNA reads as TGTGCCAGCTCACCACCCCCAGGGGGCACTGAAGCTTTCTTT. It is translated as CASSPPPGGTEAFF.

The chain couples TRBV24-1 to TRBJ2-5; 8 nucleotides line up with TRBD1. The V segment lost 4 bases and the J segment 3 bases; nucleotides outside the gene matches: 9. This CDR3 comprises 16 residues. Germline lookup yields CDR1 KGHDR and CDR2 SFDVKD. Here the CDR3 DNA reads TGTGCCACCAGTGACCCTGCCGGGACAGGTAAAGAGACCCAGTACTTC. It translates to CATSDPAGTGKETQYF.

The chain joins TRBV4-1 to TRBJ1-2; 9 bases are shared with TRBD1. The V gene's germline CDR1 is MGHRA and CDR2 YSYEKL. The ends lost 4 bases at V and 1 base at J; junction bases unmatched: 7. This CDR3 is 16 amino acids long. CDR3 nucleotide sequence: TGCGCCAGCAGCCCCCTGGGACAGGGTCGTAACTATGGCTACACCTTC. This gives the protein CASSPLGQGRNYGYTF.

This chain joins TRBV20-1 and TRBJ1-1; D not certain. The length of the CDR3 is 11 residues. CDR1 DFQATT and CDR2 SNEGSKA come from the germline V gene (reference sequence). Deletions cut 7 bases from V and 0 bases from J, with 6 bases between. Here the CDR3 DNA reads TGCAGTGTGAGGATGAACACTGAAGCTTTCTTT. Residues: CSVRMNTEAFF.